This T cell receptor beta chain was recorded in a study of blood T cell repertoires in COVID-19. Looking at the study overall: PBMCs, B-cell-depleted T cells, or T cells were the source of the cDNA or gDNA that made up the material.

In the authors' methods: Amplification of reference gene primers was used by the study to estimate nucleated cell counts. The method was immunoSEQ multiplex PCR; TCRdb's version includes in-frame clones alone and lacks a portion of them. V and J calls and clone size are copied from that table; D and trimming were computed from the DNA. The sample contains 180,000 or so clones, 76% of which appear only once. The V end lost 7 bases, the J end lost 4 bases, and 10 bases lay between the germline ends. Germline CDR1 is SGHVS and CDR2 is FQNEAQ. There are 12 residues in the CDR3. The sample taken for sequencing was peripheral blood. This receptor was identified in a woman in her fifties or sixties with active or convalescent COVID-19. The V call is TRBV7-8, the J call TRBJ1-2, with a possible D match to TRBD1 (6 bases). The CDR3 nucleotides read TGTGCCAGCACCACGGACAGCTATGGCTACACCTTC. As protein: CASTTDSYGYTF.